This is a list of T cell receptor beta chains from one sample in a study of blood T cell repertoires in COVID-19. Method: immunoSEQ multiplex PCR; TCRdb's copy keeps in-frame clones and lacks some. The sample includes around 100,000 clones, around two thirds of them seen just once. The sequenced material came from peripheral blood. The receptors were sampled from a man aged 65 to 85 with COVID-19, enrolled during active disease. The CDR3 runs from the conserved cysteine through the conserved F or W. The order of the fields is CDR3 protein, CDR3 DNA, clone size, V gene, J gene, D gene, CDR3 length. A D gene is named only where the DNA matches it firmly. Clone size is given for some rows only: seen once, a few or many times, or a class if the clone is expanded.

CASRGRPGQAPGYTF	TGTGCCAGTAGGGGACGACCGGGACAGGCCCCAGGCTACACCTTC	once	TRBV19	TRBJ1-2	TRBD1	15
CASSQDGTSGRSGELFF	TGTGCCAGCAGCCAAGATGGGACTAGCGGGAGGTCCGGGGAGCTGTTTTTT	NA	TRBV4-2	TRBJ2-2	TRBD2	17
CSVGPRGGQPQHF	TGCAGCGTTGGGCCCAGGGGTGGTCAGCCCCAGCATTTT	once	TRBV29-1	TRBJ1-5	NA	13
CASSIGAGQTEAFF	TGTGCCAGCAGCATAGGGGCAGGGCAGACTGAAGCTTTCTTT	once	TRBV7-8	TRBJ1-1	NA	14
CAISPGQGPQYGNTIYF	TGTGCCATCAGCCCGGGACAGGGGCCCCAGTATGGAAACACCATATATTTT	NA	TRBV10-3	TRBJ1-3	TRBD1	17
CASSLPGGDTEAFF	TGTGCCAGCAGCTTGCCGGGAGGTGACACTGAAGCTTTCTTT	NA	TRBV5-6	TRBJ1-1	NA	14
CASSLQAGVGNTIYF	TGTGCCAGCAGCCTACAGGCAGGGGTTGGAAACACCATATATTTT	medium-sized	TRBV7-9	TRBJ1-3	NA	15
CAIKGDGGTDTQYF	TGTGCCATCAAGGGAGACGGAGGTACAGATACGCAGTATTTT	NA	TRBV10-3	TRBJ2-3	NA	14
CASRTTESTKAFF	TGTGCCAGCAGGACGACAGAAAGTACTAAAGCTTTCTTT	few	TRBV6-5	TRBJ1-1	NA	13
CASSLAVEETQYF	TGCGCCAGCAGCTTGGCCGTAGAAGAGACCCAGTACTTC	NA	TRBV5-1	TRBJ2-5	NA	13
CSVVGPFLGRETQYF	TGCAGCGTTGTGGGCCCGTTCCTGGGGAGAGAGACCCAGTACTTC	NA	TRBV29-1	TRBJ2-5	NA	15
CASSLVGAGGETQYF	TGCGCCAGCAGCTTGGTAGGAGCGGGAGGAGAGACCCAGTACTTC	NA	TRBV5-1	TRBJ2-5	TRBD2	15
CASSLGGQTGRETQYF	TGTGCCAGCAGTTTAGGAGGACAGACGGGACGAGAGACCCAGTACTTC	NA	TRBV28	TRBJ2-5	NA	16
CASTPPGGAGAFF	TGTGCCAGCACTCCACCTGGGGGGGCTGGAGCTTTCTTT	NA	TRBV6-5	TRBJ1-1	NA	13
CASSEQVSSYEQYF	TGTGCCAGTAGTGAACAGGTTAGCTCCTACGAGCAGTACTTC	few	TRBV19	TRBJ2-7	NA	14
CSVATSGTGNEKLFF	TGCAGCGTCGCGACCTCAGGGACAGGGAATGAAAAACTGTTTTTT	few	TRBV29-1	TRBJ1-4	TRBD1	15
CASSLTYGLTSQDNEQFF	TGTGCCAGCAGCCTGACTTACGGACTAACATCTCAAGACAATGAGCAGTTCTTC	NA	TRBV4-2	TRBJ2-1	NA	18
CASSDLDRDEKLFF	TGTGCCAGCAGTGATTTGGACAGGGATGAAAAACTGTTTTTT	NA	TRBV6-1	TRBJ1-4	TRBD1	14
CASSQFDRDNSPLHF	TGCGCCAGCAGCCAATTCGACAGGGATAATTCACCCCTCCACTTT	NA	TRBV4-3	TRBJ1-6	TRBD1	15
CARLQGVNEKLFF	TGTGCCAGGTTACAGGGGGTTAATGAAAAACTGTTTTTT	NA	TRBV19	TRBJ1-4	TRBD1	13
CASSLSSNQPQHF	TGTGCCAGCAGCTTATCGAGCAATCAGCCCCAGCATTTT	few	TRBV5-8	TRBJ1-5	NA	13
CSVEEGGSGSYNEQFF	TGCAGCGTTGAAGAGGGCGGGAGCGGATCCTACAATGAGCAGTTCTTC	NA	TRBV29-1	TRBJ2-1	TRBD2	16
CASSIGGSGFYNEQFF	TGTGCCAGTAGTATCGGCGGGAGCGGGTTCTACAATGAGCAGTTCTTC	NA	TRBV19	TRBJ2-1	TRBD2	16
CATSESTSAREPYNEQFF	TGTGCCACCAGTGAATCCACTAGCGCCCGAGAGCCCTACAATGAGCAGTTCTTC	NA	TRBV24-1	TRBJ2-1	TRBD2	18
CASSQAGYEQFF	TGTGCCAGCAGCCAGGCAGGGTATGAGCAGTTCTTC	NA	TRBV14	TRBJ2-1	NA	12
CAGGEGFEQYF	TGTGCCGGCGGTGAGGGTTTCGAGCAGTACTTC	once	TRBV28	TRBJ2-7	NA	11
CASSQDVGVSAEQYF	TGCGCCAGCAGCCAAGATGTTGGGGTTAGCGCCGAGCAGTACTTC	NA	TRBV4-1	TRBJ2-7	NA	15